One sample yielded the 18 T cell receptor beta chains listed below, sequenced in a study of T cell changes during pregnancy in multiple sclerosis (dated by TCRdb to the late 2010s). To prepare the library, the immunoSEQ multiplex PCR assay was applied. Sourced from immuneACCESS, this table was stored by TCRdb with only in-frame sequences that have V and J called. A share of the clones is absent; for the studies checked, an unresolved V gene accounts for under half, and the remainder has no known explanation. Counted in this sample were under 70,000 clones; around 93% of them appeared once. Around 0.66% of the sample comes from the top ten. The specimen was CD4+ T cells from peripheral blood mononuclear cells, collected after pregnancy. These receptor sequences come from a female donor with multiple sclerosis, enrolled in a pregnancy study.

The genes are TRBV9 and TRBJ2-7; TRBD1 matches 11 bases. The CDR3 contains 15 residues. Germline CDR1 SGDLS, CDR2 YYNGEE. Germline trimming cut 4 bases from V and 2 bases from J; bases unmatched to any gene: 5. The CDR3 bases are TGTGCCAGCAGCCCCCGGGACAGGGGGGCCTACGAGCAGTACTTC. This gives the protein CASSPRDRGAYEQYF.

The gene calls are TRBV7-9 and TRBJ1-2; D uncertain. Trimming shortened V by 2 bases and J by 0 bases, and 10 bases separated the two germline ends. This CDR3 has 15 amino acids. Germline V CDR1 and CDR2: SEHNR, FQNEAQ (reference sequence). The CDR3 DNA follows: TGTGCCAGCAGCTTATACGGGATGGCTAACTATGGCTACACCTTC. It encodes CASSLYGMANYGYTF.

This chain uses TRBV14 with TRBJ1-2; D call uncertain. Germline assignment: CDR1 SGHDN and CDR2 FVKESK. The CDR3 runs to 13 residues. With 0 bases removed from V and 5 bases from J, the gap between germline ends came to 7 bases. The CDR3 region is CASSQDPGYGYTF. CDR3 in DNA: TGTGCCAGCAGCCAAGATCCCGGGTATGGCTACACCTTC.

Here the CDR3 reads CASSLVGANTEAFF. CDR3 coding DNA: TGTGCCAGCAGCTTGGTCGGAGCGAACACTGAAGCTTTCTTT. V usage is TRBV5-4 and J usage is TRBJ1-1, with unresolved D. Trimming shortened V by 0 bases and J by 1 base, and 7 bases separated the two germline ends. CDR1 is SGHNT and CDR2 is YYREEE in the germline V gene (reference sequence). CDR3 length equals 14 residues. The whole variable domain, filled in from reference TRBV5-4 and TRBJ1-1, reads ETGVTQSPTHLIKTRGQQVTLRCSSQSGHNTVSWYQQALGQGPQFIFQYYREEENGRGNFPPRFSGLQFPNYSSELNVNALELDDSALYLCASSLVGANTEAFFGQGTRLTVV.

This clone was observed a single time. The genes are TRBV4-2 and TRBJ2-7; TRBD2 agrees at 8 bases. This CDR3 is 17 amino acids long. V gave up 0 bases and J gave up 7 bases; unmatched junction bases: 14. Germline assignment: CDR1 LGHNA and CDR2 YNFKEQ. CDR3 nucleotide sequence: TGTGCCAGCAGCCAAGAAACGAAGCGGGGGTCATGGGGTGAGCAGTACTTC. Translation: CASSQETKRGSWGEQYF.

The chain has TRBV9 and TRBJ2-7; 8 nucleotides agree with TRBD1. The CDR3 is 14 residues long. Germline CDR1 and CDR2: SGDLS and YYNGEE. After removal of 2 bases from V and 7 bases from J, the junction contained 8 bases not matched to a gene. DNA of the CDR3: TGTGCCAGCAGCGTGAGGGGGACAGGTGATGAGCAGTACTTC. This gives the protein CASSVRGTGDEQYF. Variable domain in full (rest from reference TRBV9 and TRBJ2-7): DSGVTQTPKHLITATGQRVTLRCSPRSGDLSVYWYQQSLDQGLQFLIQYYNGEERAKGNILERFSAQQFPDLHSELNLSSLELGDSALYFCASSVRGTGDEQYFGPGTRLTVT.

The chain employs TRBV6-5 and TRBJ1-1; TRBD1 might be the D (6 bases). Trimming took off 6 bases at V and 4 bases at J, with 12 bases between the two ends. CDR3 size: 13 residues. Germline CDR1 and CDR2: MNHEY and SVGAGI. The CDR3 here is CASRTTGTTEAFF. The CDR3 coding sequence is TGTGCCAGCAGAACCACAGGGACCACTGAAGCTTTCTTT.

V usage is TRBV11-2 and J usage is TRBJ1-1; TRBD1 might be the D (6 bases). This CDR3 contains 13 residues. CDR1 and CDR2 (germline): SGHAT, FQNNGV. V dropped 5 bases and J dropped 2 bases, with 9 bases sitting between them. The CDR3 nucleotides are TGTGCCAGCAGCCTACAGGGCAACACTGAAGCTTTCTTT. Residues: CASSLQGNTEAFF.

The chain joins TRBV5-4 to TRBJ1-1; the D gene is possibly TRBD1 (5 bases). The CDR3 covers 15 residues. Germline values: CDR1 SGHNT, CDR2 YYREEE (reference sequence). The ends were cut back, 4 bases at V and 4 bases at J, with 17 bases in the middle. The CDR3 sequence: CASSPLGGAGTEAFF. DNA of the CDR3: TGTGCCAGCAGCCCCCTGGGAGGGGCGGGCACTGAAGCTTTCTTT. Full variable domain (outside the CDR3, taken from reference TRBV5-4 and TRBJ1-1): ETGVTQSPTHLIKTRGQQVTLRCSSQSGHNTVSWYQQALGQGPQFIFQYYREEENGRGNFPPRFSGLQFPNYSSELNVNALELDDSALYLCASSPLGGAGTEAFFGQGTRLTVV.

This chain uses TRBV7-9 with TRBJ2-5; weak D call: TRBD2 (6 bases). Germline CDR1 SEHNR, CDR2 FQNEAQ (reference sequence). This CDR3 has 14 amino acids. Between the trimmed V and J ends, which lost 2 bases and 0 bases, there was a span of 7 bases. The CDR3 sequence is CASSLRLDQETQYF. The CDR3 nucleotides read TGTGCCAGCAGCTTACGACTAGACCAAGAGACCCAGTACTTC.

This chain joins TRBV5-1 and TRBJ2-6; 10 bases line up with TRBD2. V trimming: 4 bases; J trimming: 0 bases; junction bases outside the gene matches: 10. Germline values: CDR1 SGHRS, CDR2 YFSETQ. The CDR3 runs to 19 residues. CDR3 DNA sequence: TGCGCCAGCAGCGCCCGGACTAGCGGTGGTATCTCTGGGGCCAACGTCCTGACTTTC. Translating gives CASSARTSGGISGANVLTF.

The chain couples TRBV27 to TRBJ2-2; 10 bases fit TRBD1. The trim removed 6 bases at V and 3 bases at J, leaving 7 bases unmatched. The germline gives CDR1 MNHEY, CDR2 SMNVEV (reference sequence). This CDR3 is 16 amino acids long. The CDR3 region is CASRGLGQGYTGELFF. The CDR3 coding sequence is TGTGCCAGCAGGGGGCTGGGACAGGGGTACACCGGGGAGCTGTTTTTT.

This chain joins TRBV12-5 and TRBJ2-5, with 12 bases aligning to TRBD1. The J segment lost 5 bases and the V segment lost 6 bases, leaving 7 bases of the junction unmatched. Germline lookup yields CDR1 LGHNT and CDR2 FRNRAP. The CDR3 consists of 15 residues. The CDR3 region has the DNA TGTGCTAGTGGCTCTGGGACAGGGGGCTCGGAGACCCAGTACTTC. It encodes CASGSGTGGSETQYF.

The chain links TRBV20-1 to TRBJ1-1, with D unclear. The CDR3 sequence is 10 residues long. V lost 2 bases to trimming and J lost 13 bases, with 11 bases between them. The germline V gene has CDR1 DFQATT and CDR2 SNEGSKA (reference sequence). The CDR3 DNA sequence: TGCAGTGCTAGATCAGAGGGTTTTTTCTTT. It yields the protein CSARSEGFFF.

V and J are TRBV6-5 and TRBJ1-2, with D perhaps matching TRBD1 (5 bases). The CDR3 has 16 residues. Trimming removed 2 bases from V and 2 bases from J, with 15 bases in between. Germline CDR1 MNHEY, CDR2 SVGAGI. This CDR3 reads CASSYGGRRGNYGYTF. The CDR3 DNA follows: TGTGCCAGCAGTTACGGGGGTAGGAGGGGAAACTATGGCTACACCTTC.

This sequence joins TRBV30 and TRBJ1-6; TRBD1 agrees at 8 bases. The CDR3 consists of 16 residues. Trimming took 0 bases from V and 8 from J; bases not matched to a gene: 9. The germline V gene encodes CDR1 GTSNPN and CDR2 SVGIG (reference sequence). The CDR3 region is CAWSVRGRGPYSPLHF. The CDR3 coding sequence is TGTGCCTGGAGTGTACGAGGCAGGGGGCCGTATTCACCCCTCCACTTT.

The CDR3 here is CASSHREAYEQYF. In nucleotides, the CDR3 is TGTGCCAGCAGCCACAGGGAAGCCTACGAGCAGTACTTC. The chain has TRBV7-2 and TRBJ2-7; perhaps TRBD1 as D (6 bases). V was cut by 5 bases and J by 2 bases, with 10 bases left in between. Germline V gene data show CDR1 as SGHTA and CDR2 as FQGNSA. The CDR3 is 13 amino acids.

This sequence joins TRBV7-8 and TRBJ1-5; D is unclear. In germline, CDR1 is SGHVS, CDR2 FQNEAQ. Trimming cost V 4 bases and J 0 bases, with 22 bases left between them. The CDR3 is 19 amino acids. CDR3 sequence reads: CASSSASTVKLVSNQPQHF. The CDR3 coding sequence is TGTGCCAGCAGCTCCGCATCTACCGTCAAGCTAGTTAGCAATCAGCCCCAGCATTTT.